These T cell receptor beta chains were read from a single sample in a study of regulatory T cells in long-lasting Graves disease. MiXCR, run by TCRdb on the multiplex PCR reads, gives a single entry per CDR3 protein. Counted here are some 560,000 distinct CDR3 sequences, about 16% occurring once; the ten biggest clones make up 20% to 25%. These data are also associated with another study on T cells in Graves' hyperthyroidism and ophthalmopathy.

Sample: peripheral blood mononuclear cells (PBMCs), taken at new diagnosis, from a patient treated with antithyroid drugs. The receptors shown here come from a woman aged 35 to 60 with Graves disease. CDR3s include the opening cysteine and the closing phenylalanine or tryptophan. Fields, in order: J gene, clone size, D gene, V gene, CDR3 DNA, CDR3 protein. A D gene is named only where the DNA matches it firmly. Rows may omit the clone size; those that give it use once, few, many or a size class.

TRBJ1-1 few NA TRBV5-1 TGCGCCAGCAGCAGTTCCCGCAGACAGTTACCGACTGAAGCTTTCTTT CASSSSRRQLPTEAFF
TRBJ1-6 many NA TRBV5-1 TGTGCCAGCAGCTATGGAAGGGATTCACCCCTCCACTTT CASSYGRDSPLHF
TRBJ2-5 many TRBD1 TRBV7-9 TGTGCCAGCAGACAGACAGGGGGCCAAGAGACCCAGTACTTC CASRQTGGQETQYF
TRBJ1-6 many NA TRBV6-1 TGTGCCAGCAGTCCTAAAGCCTTCCGGGACCCCCTCCACTTT CASSPKAFRDPLHF
TRBJ2-7 many NA TRBV3-1 TGTGCCAGCAGCCAAGGGTTCAGGTACGAGCAGTACTTC CASSQGFRYEQYF
TRBJ1-1 many NA TRBV5-8 TGTGCCAGCAGCTTGGCAGCAGGCCTGAGGGGGGCTTTCTTT CASSLAAGLRGAFF
TRBJ1-2 many TRBD1 TRBV20-1 TGCAGTGCTAGAGGTTGGGACAGCGCTAACTATGGCTACACCTTC CSARGWDSANYGYTF
TRBJ1-4 NA NA TRBV19 TGTGCCAGTAGTAACGGCGGATCTAATGAAAAACTGTTTTTT CASSNGGSNEKLFF
TRBJ1-1 many NA TRBV6-5 TGTGCCAGCAGTTATACAGGAGAAGCTTTCTTT CASSYTGEAFF
TRBJ2-1 few NA TRBV20-1 TGCAGTGCTTACAAGCCTAGCTATGAGCAGTTCTTC CSAYKPSYEQFF
TRBJ2-7 many NA TRBV5-1 TGCGCCAGCAGCCCTGGGGGAGGACGGACCTACGAGCAGTACTTC CASSPGGGRTYEQYF
TRBJ1-4 NA NA TRBV14 TGTGCCAGCAGCCAAGCAGGAAGGAGTAATGAAAAACTGTTTTTT CASSQAGRSNEKLFF
TRBJ1-5 NA NA TRBV27 TGTGCCAGCAGAAAGGAGGGTTTCGACAATCAGCCCCAGCATTTT CASRKEGFDNQPQHF
TRBJ1-1 many NA TRBV7-9 TGTGCCAGCAGCCCCCAACTGGCATGGTTTTTCTTT CASSPQLAWFFF
TRBJ1-2 many NA TRBV27 TGTGCCAGCAGTGCGACAGGCTACTATGGCTACACCTTC CASSATGYYGYTF
TRBJ2-7 NA TRBD1 TRBV27 TGTGCCAGCAGTTTATCCCGACAGGGCGGCTACGAGCAGTACTTC CASSLSRQGGYEQYF
TRBJ2-1 many NA TRBV5-1 TGCGCCAGCAGCCTCACCGCAGCCATGAATAGGAATGAGCAGTTCTTC CASSLTAAMNRNEQFF
TRBJ2-1 NA NA TRBV5-1 TGCGCCAGCAGCCTCCGGGACGGATACAATGAGCAGTTCTTC CASSLRDGYNEQFF
TRBJ1-6 NA NA TRBV7-2 TGTGCCAGCAGCTTGGACGGGTGGGAATCACCCCTCCACTTT CASSLDGWESPLHF
TRBJ1-2 few NA TRBV12-5 TGTGCTAGTGGTCAGGCCCTGCCTAACTATGGCTACACCTTC CASGQALPNYGYTF
TRBJ1-1 NA TRBD1 TRBV9 TGTGCCAGCAGCGTAGCTCAACAGGGGGCCACTGAAGCTTTCTTT CASSVAQQGATEAFF
TRBJ2-7 NA NA TRBV5-1 TGCGCCAGCAGCTTGACCCCCGGCTACGAGCAGTACTTC CASSLTPGYEQYF
TRBJ2-7 few NA TRBV20-1 TGCAGTGCTAGACCTTTAGAGGGGGGCTCCTACGAGCAGTACTTC CSARPLEGGSYEQYF
TRBJ2-3 many NA TRBV6-5 TGTGCCAGCAGTTACTCCCCATCTTACACAGATACGCAGTATTTT CASSYSPSYTDTQYF
TRBJ1-3 NA NA TRBV10-3 TGTGCCATCAGTGGGACCGGGGGGACTGGAAACACCATATATTTT CAISGTGGTGNTIYF
TRBJ1-4 many TRBD1 TRBV12-3/TRBV12-4 TGTGCCAGCACTCTTATCTCTAGGGGGACAGAACTGTTTTTT CASTLISRGTELFF
TRBJ2-1 few TRBD2 TRBV20-1 TGCAGTGCTAGCGGACAACTTGTAGCGGGGGGGGCTGACAATGAGCAGTTCTTC CSASGQLVAGGADNEQFF
TRBJ2-7 many TRBD1 TRBV12-3/TRBV12-4 TGTGCCAGCAGTTCCAGTTGGACAGGGGCGTACGAGCAGTACTTC CASSSSWTGAYEQYF
TRBJ1-2 NA NA TRBV6-5 TGTGCCAGCAGTTACCTGAGGGCCACTGGCTACACCTTC CASSYLRATGYTF
TRBJ2-5 many TRBD2 TRBV2 TGTGCCGTAACCCGGACTAGCGGGGAAATATTGGGAGAGACCCAGTACTTC CAVTRTSGEILGETQYF
TRBJ2-7 NA NA TRBV20-1 TGCAGTGCTAGAGAGGAAGGGGGGGGTTGGTACGAGCAGTACTTC CSAREEGGGWYEQYF
TRBJ1-5 many TRBD1 TRBV7-2 TGTGCCAGCAGCTTAGCGCGCACAGGGGTTCTTCAGCCCCAGCATTTT CASSLARTGVLQPQHF
TRBJ2-7 many NA TRBV5-1 TGCGCCAGCAGCAACGACGGGACATACTACGAGCAGTACTTC CASSNDGTYYEQYF
TRBJ1-1 many NA TRBV3-1 TGTGCCAGCAGCCAATCGACAGTGAACACTGAAGCTTTCTTT CASSQSTVNTEAFF
TRBJ1-1 few TRBD1 TRBV28 TGTGCCAGCAATCGAGGGACAGCTGAAGCTTTCTTT CASNRGTAEAFF